The T cell receptor (beta chain) under discussion was sequenced for a study of shared clonotypes between healthy human individuals. Study information: The plates for each donor numbered three CD4 naive, three CD4 memory, two CD8 naive and one CD8 memory.

In the naive CD8 group, cells lacked CD45RO and were positively selected for CCR7, so terminally differentiated effector memory CD45RA+ cells were left out. Sequenced by immunoSEQ multiplex PCR; TCRdb stores in-frame clones only, minus some. This sample yields some 740,000 clones, of which 92% are seen a single time; 24% belongs to the top ten. Concerning this clone itself: Its antigen is not identified.

Looked up from germline, CDR1 is MNHEY and CDR2 is SMNVEV (reference sequence). The CDR3 loop spans 11 amino acids. V shed 4 bases and J shed 3 bases, with 4 bases lying between them. Study observations and caveats: A few donors shared approximately 5% of their naive CD4 clonotypes.

Sequencing was done on a sample of naive CD8+ T cells sorted from blood. The chain joins TRBV27 to TRBJ2-7, with no clear D. This clonotype originated in a young man in good health. The CDR3 sequence is CASSWGYEQYF. The CDR3 DNA sequence: TGTGCCAGCAGTTGGGGCTACGAGCAGTACTTC.